Reported below is one T cell receptor (beta chain). Its target is not known. With 0 bases removed from V and 5 bases from J, the gap between germline ends came to 12 bases. The CDR3 runs 14 residues. In germline, CDR1 is DFQATT, CDR2 SNEGSKA (reference sequence). RNA in amounts of about 0.5 to 1 ug was reverse transcribed with random hexamers. Coverage of TCR beta CDR3 amplification by immunoSEQ multiplex PCR extended to 54 Vbeta and 13 Jbeta. TCRdb reprocessed the immunoSEQ multiplex PCR reads via MiXCR and lists one record per CDR3 protein. The sample has about 150,000 distinct CDR3 sequences; over 85% are singletons. This sample stems from a study of CD8 T cells in Susac syndrome. General study results and limits: Only a relatively small number of individuals were included in the TCR sequencing and HLA analysis.

Peripheral blood CD8+ and CD4+ T cells were profiled by TCR beta sequencing. TEMRA cells were enriched by FACS, and CD4+ and CD8+ T cells were negatively isolated. Sequencing was performed on CD8+ T cells from PBMCs. The sequence was collected from a human donor with multiple sclerosis. The chain carries TRBV20-1 and TRBJ2-3; D remains unclear. This CDR3 is CSARDRFSGDTQYF. In nucleotides, the CDR3 is TGCAGTGCTAGAGATCGTTTTTCCGGAGATACGCAGTATTTT.